A single sample is the source of the 22 T cell receptor beta chains below, sequenced in a study of blood T cell repertoires in COVID-19. Profiling relied on immunoSEQ multiplex PCR, and the TCRdb table lists in-frame clones only, not all of them. The data hold tens of thousands of clones, with 82% observed a single time. The sequencing input was peripheral blood. The origin of the receptors is a human donor in a cohort sampled during active COVID-19.

The rearrangement joins TRBV5-6 to TRBJ2-1; 15 bases agree with TRBD2. The CDR3 is made up of 16 amino acids. Per the germline V gene, CDR1 is SGHDT and CDR2 is YYEEEE. After removal of 4 bases from V and 7 bases from J, the junction contained 6 bases not matched to a gene. CDR3 residues: CASSPRTSGGANEQFF. Here the CDR3 DNA reads TGTGCCAGCAGCCCAAGGACTAGCGGGGGGGCAAATGAGCAGTTCTTC.

V usage is TRBV11-2 and J usage is TRBJ1-1; no reliable D call. CDR1 is SGHAT and CDR2 is FQNNGV in the germline V gene. Trimming took off 4 bases at V and 0 bases at J, with 12 bases between the two ends. The CDR3 is 15 residues long. CDR3 loop: CASSSEAVLNTEAFF. CDR3 nucleotides: TGTGCCAGCAGCTCGGAGGCCGTGTTGAACACTGAAGCTTTCTTT.

V and J are TRBV3-1 (or the pseudogene TRBV3-2) and TRBJ2-4; no firm D call. V lost 3 bases to trimming and J lost 0 bases, with 6 bases between them. This CDR3 has 14 residues. Germline lookup yields CDR1 LGHDT and CDR2 YNNKEL (reference sequence). Here the CDR3 reads CASSHPSAKNIQYF. CDR3 bases: TGTGCCAGCAGCCATCCTTCAGCCAAAAACATTCAGTACTTC.

The V gene is TRBV29-1, the J gene TRBJ2-1; no reliable D call. The CDR3 runs to 15 residues. CDR1 SQVTM and CDR2 ANQGSEA come from the germline V gene. Between the trimmed V and J ends, which lost 0 bases and 2 bases, there was a span of 11 bases. DNA of the CDR3: TGCAGCGTTGAAGATCCGCGCCTAGCCTACAATGAGCAGTTCTTC. Translation gives CSVEDPRLAYNEQFF.

The J gene is TRBJ2-3, the V gene TRBV2; D gene uncertain. The germline CDR1 and CDR2 sequences are SNHLY and FYNNEI. This CDR3 has 15 amino acids. V was shortened by 2 bases and J by 4 bases, with 13 bases between the two germline ends. CDR3 amino acids: CASSENVWSADTQYF. In nucleotides, the CDR3 is TGTGCCAGCAGTGAAAACGTTTGGAGTGCAGATACGCAGTATTTT.

The genes are TRBV28 and TRBJ2-7; 11 bases are shared with TRBD1. The CDR3 runs to 17 residues. Germline V gene data show CDR1 as MDHEN and CDR2 as SYDVKM. Trimming cost V 5 bases and J 2 bases; bases outside gene matches: 11. In nucleotides, the CDR3 is TGTGCCAGCAGTCAAATAACGGGACAGGGGGATACCTACGAGCAGTACTTC. Its protein product is CASSQITGQGDTYEQYF. Combining the CDR3 with reference TRBV28 and TRBJ2-7 gives the whole variable domain DVKVTQSSRYLVKRTGEKVFLECVQDMDHENMFWYRQDPGLGLRLIYFSYDVKMKEKGDIPEGYSVSREKKERFSLILESASTNQTSMYLCASSQITGQGDTYEQYFGPGTRLTVT.

The rearrangement uses TRBV7-6 and TRBJ2-7; TRBD1 matches 8 bases. CDR1 and CDR2 from the germline V gene are SGHVS and FNYEAQ. The CDR3 consists of 14 residues. Losses at the gene ends were 5 bases for V and 1 base for J; bases not matched to a gene: 4. CDR3: CASSTDRGSYEQYF. The DNA for the CDR3 is TGTGCCAGCAGCACTGACAGGGGATCCTACGAGCAGTACTTC.

The genes are TRBV28 and TRBJ1-2; the match to TRBD1 covers 10 bases. With V trimmed by 0 bases and J by 9 bases, 10 bases remained unmatched. The CDR3 has 16 amino acids. Germline V gene data show CDR1 as MDHEN and CDR2 as SYDVKM. CDR3: CASSLWGLGTGVSYTF. CDR3 DNA sequence: TGTGCCAGCAGTTTATGGGGACTCGGGACAGGGGTGAGCTACACCTTC.

The J gene is TRBJ1-2, the V gene TRBV2; D not resolved. CDR1 SNHLY and CDR2 FYNNEI come from the germline V gene. V dropped 7 bases and J dropped 4 bases, with 10 bases sitting between them. The CDR3 totals 12 residues. The CDR3, as DNA: TGTGCCAGCAAAGGGAGTCTCTATGGCTACACCTTC. This gives the protein CASKGSLYGYTF.

V is TRBV7-9 and J is TRBJ2-1, with D maybe TRBD1 (5 bases). This CDR3 has 19 residues. Germline V gene lookup returns CDR1 SEHNR and CDR2 FQNEAQ (reference sequence). V was trimmed by 5 bases and J by 0 bases, leaving 23 bases between them. The DNA of the CDR3 is TGTGCCAGCAGCCCCAGCTCAGGGCTTAGCCCGAGCTCCTACAATGAGCAGTTCTTC. Translated: CASSPSSGLSPSSYNEQFF.

The J gene is TRBJ1-1, the V gene TRBV7-3; TRBD1 matches 10 bases. This CDR3 spans 18 amino acids. With V trimmed by 1 base and J by 3 bases, 11 bases remained unmatched. Germline loops: CDR1 SGHTA, CDR2 FQGTGA. The CDR3 is CASSLRDRGGGVDTEAFF. The CDR3 nucleotides are TGTGCCAGCAGCTTAAGGGACAGGGGAGGGGGCGTAGACACTGAAGCTTTCTTT.

A single count supports this clone. This chain uses TRBV5-6 with TRBJ2-1; 7 nucleotides agree with TRBD2. Losses at the gene ends were 4 bases for V and 0 bases for J; bases not matched to a gene: 13. Germline V lookup: CDR1 SGHDT, CDR2 YYEEEE. This CDR3 has 18 amino acids. CDR3 coding DNA: TGTGCCAGCAGCCTTCGACTAGCTGTTACTGTCTCCTACAATGAGCAGTTCTTC. Residues: CASSLRLAVTVSYNEQFF.

This chain joins TRBV30 and TRBJ2-5, with 9 bases fitting TRBD1. Trimming at V came to 0 bases and at J to 3 bases, leaving 8 bases not matched to a gene. This CDR3 has 16 amino acids. CDR1 is GTSNPN, CDR2 SVGIG, per germline (reference sequence). The CDR3 bases are TGTGCCTGGAGTGTAAAGGGTACAGGGGGCAAAGAGACCCAGTACTTC. Amino acids: CAWSVKGTGGKETQYF.

V gene TRBV12-5 combines with J gene TRBJ1-1, with no clear D. Trimming stripped 1 base from V and 7 bases from J, with 10 bases between. Germline V CDR1 and CDR2: LGHNT, FRNRAP. The CDR3 length is 13 residues. CDR3 nucleotide sequence: TGTGCTAGTGGTTTGGAGCCTAACCTTGAAGCTTTCTTT. Its translation: CASGLEPNLEAFF.

V and J are TRBV29-1 and TRBJ1-4, with D perhaps matching TRBD1 (6 bases). The CDR3 is made up of 13 amino acids. Germline lookup yields CDR1 SQVTM and CDR2 ANQGSEA. Between the trimmed V and J ends, which lost 8 bases and 8 bases, there was a span of 18 bases. The DNA for the CDR3 is TGCAGCATTAGGGGGGGGCCCACGGAAAAACTGTTTTTT. It yields the protein CSIRGGPTEKLFF.

The chain employs TRBV6-5 and TRBJ2-1; D gene ambiguous. Looked up from germline, CDR1 is MNHEY and CDR2 is SVGAGI. V was cut by 6 bases and J by 0 bases, with 9 bases left in between. This CDR3 spans 14 amino acids. The CDR3 region has the DNA TGTGCCAGCAGGGGTTGGAGCTCCTACAATGAGCAGTTCTTC. The encoded protein is CASRGWSSYNEQFF.

The J gene is TRBJ2-7, the V gene TRBV6-4, with TRBD2 matching over 10 bases. The V segment lost 3 bases and the J segment 3 bases; nucleotides outside the gene matches: 8. CDR3 size: 16 residues. Germline V lookup: CDR1 MRHNA, CDR2 SNTAGT. DNA for the CDR3: TGTGCCAGCAGTGAACCGGTTCTAGCGGGGGACTACGAGCAGTACTTC. Translating it yields CASSEPVLAGDYEQYF.

This chain joins TRBV7-2 and TRBJ2-7, with 7 nucleotides matching TRBD2. The CDR3 spans 16 residues. Germline V gene data show CDR1 as SGHTA and CDR2 as FQGNSA. V lost 5 bases and J lost 1; bases outside the gene matches: 11. The CDR3 sequence: CASSLGLVKASYEQYF. The CDR3 coding sequence is TGTGCCAGCAGCCTTGGACTAGTAAAAGCTTCCTACGAGCAGTACTTC.

The chain couples TRBV6-5 to TRBJ2-7, with 10 bases aligning to TRBD1. Trimming at V came to 2 bases and at J to 3 bases, leaving 4 bases not matched to a gene. CDR1 MNHEY and CDR2 SVGAGI come from the germline V gene. This CDR3 contains 15 residues. In nucleotides, the CDR3 is TGTGCCAGCAGTTACCGGGGACAGGGGAACTACGAGCAGTACTTC. Translated, it gives CASSYRGQGNYEQYF.

This chain uses TRBV3-1 (or the pseudogene TRBV3-2) with TRBJ1-1; perhaps TRBD1 as D (5 bases). V shed 8 bases and J shed 3 bases, with 10 bases lying between them. This CDR3 comprises 12 residues. Germline V lookup: CDR1 LGHDT, CDR2 YNNKEL (reference sequence). CDR3 loop: CASSWGDTEAFF. CDR3 DNA sequence: TGTGCCAGCTCCTGGGGGGACACTGAAGCTTTCTTT.

The chain uses TRBV7-9 and TRBJ2-1, with 8 positions matching TRBD1. The V gene's germline CDR1 is SEHNR and CDR2 FQNEAQ (reference sequence). The CDR3 runs to 14 residues. V trimming: 5 bases; J trimming: 6 bases; junction bases outside the gene matches: 6. CDR3 in amino acids: CASSRTGSRNEQFF. The DNA for the CDR3 is TGTGCCAGCAGCCGGACAGGGAGTCGCAATGAGCAGTTCTTC.

This chain uses TRBV9 with TRBJ1-5, with D perhaps matching TRBD1 (5 bases). Germline V gene sequence: CDR1 SGDLS, CDR2 YYNGEE. CDR3 length equals 13 residues. Between the trimmed V and J ends, which lost 0 bases and 11 bases, there was a span of 12 bases. The CDR3 DNA sequence: TGTGCCAGCAGCGTAGGGGGGGAAACGGCCCAGCATTTT. This sequence encodes CASSVGGETAQHF.